This TCR beta chain was captured by sequencing in a study of CD8 T cells in Susac syndrome. The V and J ends lost 5 bases and 7 bases, in that order; junction bases with no gene match: 8. Germline CDR1 and CDR2: MNHEY and SMNVEV (reference sequence). CDR3 length: 13 residues. When the RNA was reverse transcribed, random hexamers were used with an input of about 0.5 to 1 ug. TCRdb used MiXCR to reprocess the immunoSEQ multiplex PCR reads, holding one entry per CDR3 protein. This table holds 200,000 or so distinct CDR3 sequences, 90% to 95% found once. The chain uses TRBV27 and TRBJ2-7; TRBD1 aligns across 7 bases. Sequencing was performed on CD4+ T cells from PBMCs. The clonotype comes from a human donor with multiple sclerosis. The CDR3 region is CASSRFRGWEQYF. CDR3 coding DNA: TGTGCCAGCAGTCGTTTCAGGGGGTGGGAGCAGTACTTC.